The entry below gives a single T cell receptor (beta chain) sequence along with its context. As yet, its antigen is unknown. The data derive from a study of early T cells in non-severe SARS-CoV-2 infection. Study context: Sequencing targeted bulk RNA from unsorted whole blood, leaving chains unpaired. General observations from the study: A preference for anti-spike CD8 responses marked VDJdb matching, which missed private and CD4 specificities.

The CDR3 extends over 17 amino acids. Trimming removed 5 bases from V and 0 bases from J, with 14 bases in between. The germline V gene encodes CDR1 SGHVS and CDR2 FNYEAQ. Individual cDNA molecules received unique molecular identifiers. MiXCR was run by TCRdb on the 5' RACE reads, yielding one entry per CDR3 protein. Among some 110,000 distinct CDR3 sequences listed, 14% to 15% were seen once. The specimen sequenced was whole blood. The chain joins TRBV7-6 to TRBJ2-6; no definite D call. This TCR was sampled from an adult who was a healthcare worker with PCR-confirmed SARS-CoV-2 infection or an uninfected control (not recorded which). CDR3 nucleotide sequence: TGTGCCAGCAGCCCCGGACCGTTACTCTCTGGGGCCAACGTCCTGACTTTC. Protein sequence: CASSPGPLLSGANVLTF.